This entry is about one TCR beta chain. Its antigen is unknown. No per-base quality is available; no much larger clone lies one base away. Stable Graves' hyperthyroidism was defined as no progression to ophthalmopathy during 18 months of follow-up. Hyperthyroidism patients were newly diagnosed, had a disease duration of under 2 months, and were aged 18 to 65 years. Any patient with an uncontrolled infection, another autoimmune disease, pregnancy or lactation was excluded. Clinical symptoms, serum thyroxine and TRAb, thyroid ultrasound, and orbital computed tomography formed the basis for the diagnoses. Trizol reagent was used to extract total RNA, and RNA quality was then checked on an Agilent 2100 Bioanalyzer. The TCR beta CDR3 regions were amplified from RNA transcripts. For the first round of RT-PCR on the TCR CDR3, the HTBI primer set was used together with the Qiagen OneStep RT-PCR kit. Libraries were constructed in a second round of multiplex PCR, after which size selection and purification were carried out. Paired-end sequencing of the libraries was performed with 100 bp reads on an Illumina HiSeq2000. Turning to the authors' computational methods: SOAPnuke was used to process the raw data, throwing out any read that contained adapters or uncalled bases, had a mean Phred below 15, or lacked an exact constant-primer or identifier match. COPE v1.2.5 was used to merge the high-quality paired reads, and each unique nucleotide sequence was defined as a clonotype. MiTCR v1.1 was used to align clonotypes to the IMGT TRBV, TRBD and TRBJ reference segments. Analysis was restricted to V-J combinations with a frequency above 0.0001, which covered 99.2% of repertoires. The TCS score was defined as the ratio of F50 (clonal expansion) to E x V (chaos), calculated using BLOSUM62-based TCRdist between CDR3 peptides within each V-J. Welch's t-statistics and random forest reduced fewer than 550 V-J features to 13, which were used in a naive Bayes classifier (R e1071). The Morisita-Horn index was used to measure how similar the thyroid and blood repertoires were. The public sequencing data were trimmed at Q25 with fastp and processed into clonotypes with MiXCR by TCRdb, which kept only in-frame beta chains. Entries that share a CDR3 protein sequence are merged under the most common genes and DNA. Clone size and V and J calls follow TCRdb, not the original study. For this sample there are about 98,000 distinct CDR3 sequences; 40% appear just once. More than 8.5% of the sample comes from the top ten.

The entry originates in a study of T cells in Graves' hyperthyroidism and ophthalmopathy (dated by TCRdb to the late 2010s). Looking at the study overall: A discovery cohort of 95 to 100 patients, 43 with Graves' ophthalmopathy and roughly 59 with stable Graves' hyperthyroidism, was used to find distinguishing TCR V-J signatures. TCR Vbeta CDR3 sequencing of some 140 peripheral blood samples (over 40 ophthalmopathy, roughly 74 hyperthyroidism and roughly 17 progressor patients) is reported in the paper. Prospective prediction of ophthalmopathy was tested in an independent validation cohort consisting of under 20 hyperthyroidism patients and more than 15 patients who later progressed to ophthalmopathy. The roughly 100 discovery patients were randomly divided into training and test sets at a 7:3 ratio. In about six Graves' hyperthyroidism patients, the study also compared T-cell repertoires from thyroid tissue with T-cell repertoires from blood. Once sampling was done, hyperthyroidism patients were given methimazole at a starting dose of 30 mg daily, whereas ophthalmopathy patients were given high-dose intravenous methylprednisolone. What the research found in general, with its limitations: In validation, progression to ophthalmopathy was predicted by the model with 70% to 71% sensitivity and 72.22% specificity, a median of 6.5 months before onset. Most expanded thyroid clonotypes (frequency above 0.001) were also detected in blood, suggesting blood repertoires may reflect thyroid immune responses. A 13 V-J signature model separated ophthalmopathy from stable hyperthyroidism, with around 88% sensitivity and roughly 82% specificity in cross-validation and 80%/75% in testing. Sample size was not statistically predetermined, and blinding of investigators to group allocation was not performed.

At the junction V is shortened by 0 bases and J by 7 bases; bases outside the gene matches: 2. Taken from cysteine to phenylalanine, the CDR3 has 14 residues. The entry retains the CDR3 DNA only, 42 bases that are in frame from base 1. CDR1 and CDR2 are drawn from the germline V gene (reference sequence): LNHNV, YYDKDF. Input material: peripheral blood or thyroid tissue (not recorded which). The receptor was derived from a woman in her 30s with Graves' hyperthyroidism. Recombination joined TRBV15 with TRBJ2-2, with 7 central nucleotides matching TRBD1. The CDR3 loop reads CATSRDRGSGELFF. The sequenced DNA is TGTGCCACCAGCAGAGACAGGGGGAGCGGGGAGCTGTTTTTT.